This T cell receptor (beta chain) comes out of a study of tumor-infiltrating lymphocytes in oesophageal squamous cell carcinoma. TCRdb re-analysed the PCR reads in MiXCR, keeping a single row per CDR3 protein. In the table there are 21,000 or so distinct CDR3 sequences, around two fifths of which are singletons. This clonotype is a singleton in its sample. This CDR3 spans 16 amino acids. CDR1 is SGHTA and CDR2 is FQGNSA in the germline V gene. V usage is TRBV7-2 and J usage is TRBJ2-1; 7 bases map to TRBD2. The J call is uncertain, as TRBJ2-7 better fits the DNA end. The TCR was taken from a male donor with esophageal squamous cell carcinoma. Sequenced material: esophageal tumor tissue. The CDR3 DNA is TGTGCCAGCAGCTTAATCGCGGGAGACACAACCTACGAGCAGTACTTC. It yields the protein CASSLIAGDTTYEQYF.